The 29 T cell receptor beta chains presented below share a single source sample, sequenced in a study of blood T cell repertoires in COVID-19. The repertoire was sequenced with immunoSEQ multiplex PCR; TCRdb's copy has only in-frame clones and lacks some. The sample records roughly 50,000 clones, roughly nine tenths being singletons. Input material: peripheral blood. These receptors originate from a woman aged 55-69 years with active or convalescent COVID-19.

This chain connects TRBV27 to TRBJ1-5; 7 bases align to TRBD1. Germline V CDR1 and CDR2: MNHEY, SMNVEV (reference sequence). V was pared by 7 bases and J by 10 bases, with 7 bases of the junction left unmatched. The CDR3 covers 12 residues. The CDR3 is CASTDRVGPQHF. The DNA for the CDR3 is TGTGCCAGCACCGACAGGGTGGGACCCCAGCATTTT.

This chain joins TRBV30 and TRBJ2-5; 12 bases are a match to TRBD2. With V trimmed by 4 bases and J by 3 bases, 3 bases remained unmatched. The germline gives CDR1 GTSNPN, CDR2 SVGIG (reference sequence). There are 14 residues in the CDR3. The DNA of the CDR3 is TGTGCCTGGACTAGCGGGAGGGGGAAAGAGACCCAGTACTTC. Amino acid sequence: CAWTSGRGKETQYF.

The rearrangement joins TRBV19 to TRBJ1-1; weak D call: TRBD1 (6 bases). There are 17 residues in the CDR3. V was pared by 5 bases and J by 1 base, with 20 bases between. Germline V gives CDR1 LNHDA, CDR2 SQIVND (reference sequence). The CDR3 protein is CASSLRAQGGANTEAFF. CDR3 in DNA: TGTGCCAGTAGTCTCCGGGCACAGGGAGGGGCGAACACTGAAGCTTTCTTT.

The CDR3 DNA reads as TGTGCCAGCAGCACCATAGCGGGTATCTCCTACGAGCAGTACTTC. It specifies CASSTIAGISYEQYF. The V gene is TRBV7-9, the J gene TRBJ2-7, with 7 bases fitting TRBD2. CDR1 SEHNR and CDR2 FQNEAQ come from the germline V gene (reference sequence). V lost 5 bases, J lost 0 bases, and 7 bases stayed unmatched. The CDR3 runs to 15 residues.

The V gene is TRBV11-1, the J gene TRBJ2-1; D call uncertain. The germline CDR1 and CDR2 sequences are SGHAT and FQDESV (reference sequence). The CDR3 spans 13 residues. V was clipped by 1 base and J by 9 bases, with 10 bases between them. Here the CDR3 reads CASSLELGSEQFF. CDR3 nucleotides: TGTGCCAGCAGCTTAGAGCTAGGAAGTGAGCAGTTCTTC.

This chain links TRBV18 with TRBJ1-1; D is undetermined. This CDR3 has 13 amino acids. Germline lookup yields CDR1 KGHSH and CDR2 LQKENI. V was clipped by 3 bases and J by 7 bases, with 12 bases between them. This chain's CDR3 is CASSPSRESEAFF. Here the CDR3 DNA reads TGTGCCAGCTCACCCTCGAGGGAGAGTGAAGCTTTCTTT.

J is TRBJ1-5 and V is TRBV28, with a weak D call TRBD1 (6 bases). V lost 2 bases and J 3 bases, leaving 11 bases between the germline ends. The CDR3 consists of 15 residues. Germline V gene lookup returns CDR1 MDHEN and CDR2 SYDVKM. The CDR3 is CASSLRGGLNQPQHF. Here the CDR3 DNA reads TGTGCCAGCAGTTTAAGGGGGGGGCTCAATCAGCCCCAGCATTTT.

The rearrangement joins TRBV24-1 to TRBJ2-3; 8 nucleotides match TRBD1. The V gene's germline CDR1 is KGHDR and CDR2 SFDVKD. The V gene end was trimmed by 0 bases and the J gene end by 6 bases; junction bases not matched to a gene: 4. The CDR3 has 15 amino acids. This chain's CDR3 is CATSDLQGAADTQYF. The CDR3 DNA reads TGTGCCACCAGTGATTTGCAGGGGGCGGCTGATACGCAGTATTTT.

The chain couples TRBV30 to TRBJ2-2; TRBD1 aligns across 12 bases. The CDR3 sequence is 18 residues long. Trimming at V came to 1 base and at J to 7 bases, leaving 13 bases not matched to a gene. Germline CDR1 and CDR2: GTSNPN and SVGIG (reference sequence). The CDR3 sequence: CAWSALPGQGAQSGELFF. DNA of the CDR3: TGTGCCTGGAGTGCCCTTCCGGGACAGGGGGCGCAGAGCGGGGAGCTGTTTTTT.

J is TRBJ2-1 and V is TRBV5-1; weak D call: TRBD2 (6 bases). There are 16 residues in the CDR3. V was cut by 4 bases and J by 2 bases, with 16 bases left in between. Germline V gene sequence: CDR1 SGHRS, CDR2 YFSETQ. CDR3 region: CASSAPGAATYNEQFF. The CDR3 bases are TGCGCCAGCAGCGCCCCGGGAGCGGCCACCTACAATGAGCAGTTCTTC.

V is TRBV5-1 and J is TRBJ1-6, with 7 nucleotides matching TRBD1. Germline V gene lookup returns CDR1 SGHRS and CDR2 YFSETQ. J lost 7 bases, V lost 3 bases, and 10 bases had no gene match. This CDR3 has 16 amino acids. The CDR3 sequence: CASSWQGEDWNSPLHF. For the CDR3, the DNA is TGCGCCAGCAGCTGGCAGGGGGAGGACTGGAATTCACCCCTCCACTTT. Supplemented by reference TRBV5-1 and TRBJ1-6, the full variable domain reads KAGVTQTPRYLIKTRGQQVTLSCSPISGHRSVSWYQQTPGQGLQFLFEYFSETQRNKGNFPGRFSGRQFSNSRSEMNVSTLELGDSALYLCASSWQGEDWNSPLHFGNGTRLTVT.

This chain links TRBV28 with TRBJ1-5; TRBD1 aligns across 12 bases. Looked up from germline, CDR1 is MDHEN and CDR2 is SYDVKM. The junction had 4 bases not matched to a gene; V was cut back by 3 bases and J by 7 bases. The CDR3 loop spans 15 amino acids. The CDR3 protein is CASSLGQGASQPQHF. CDR3 bases: TGTGCCAGCAGTTTGGGACAGGGGGCTAGCCAGCCCCAGCATTTT. The full variable domain, in which reference TRBV28 and TRBJ1-5 provide the parts outside the CDR3, is DVKVTQSSRYLVKRTGEKVFLECVQDMDHENMFWYRQDPGLGLRLIYFSYDVKMKEKGDIPEGYSVSREKKERFSLILESASTNQTSMYLCASSLGQGASQPQHFGDGTRLSIL.

CDR3 nucleotide sequence: TGTGCCAGCTCGGCAGGGGACGAGCAGTACTTC. Translating it yields CASSAGDEQYF. The chain employs TRBV9 and TRBJ2-7; D is perhaps TRBD1 (6 bases). The CDR3 extends over 11 amino acids. Germline CDR1 is SGDLS and CDR2 is YYNGEE. V shed 7 bases and J shed 5 bases, with 10 bases lying between them.

This clone was seen more than once but under ten times. The chain uses TRBV5-4 and TRBJ2-5; unclear D gene. V was cut by 0 bases and J by 2 bases, with 8 bases left in between. The CDR3 runs to 14 residues. CDR1 is SGHNT, CDR2 YYREEE, per germline (reference sequence). The CDR3 loop reads CASSLGAGQETQYF. CDR3 in DNA: TGTGCCAGCAGCTTGGGGGCAGGACAAGAGACCCAGTACTTC.

The chain uses TRBV6-5 and TRBJ1-6, with 8 bases lining up with TRBD1. The CDR3 loop spans 14 amino acids. V shed 4 bases, J shed 5 bases, and the junction held 1 base outside the gene matches. Germline values: CDR1 MNHEY, CDR2 SVGAGI. The CDR3: CASSLDRDNSPLHF. Written as DNA, the CDR3 is TGTGCCAGCAGTTTGGACAGGGATAATTCACCCCTCCACTTT.

The V call is TRBV27, the J call TRBJ1-6; possibly TRBD1 for D (5 bases). The germline V gene has CDR1 MNHEY and CDR2 SMNVEV (reference sequence). This CDR3 spans 14 amino acids. Trimming shortened V by 6 bases and J by 3 bases, and 9 bases separated the two germline ends. The CDR3 nucleotides read TGTGCCAGCAGCACAGGTTACTATAATTCACCCCTCCACTTT. This translates into CASSTGYYNSPLHF.

The genes are TRBV13 and TRBJ1-3; no reliable D call. V shed 5 bases and J shed 0 bases, with 11 bases lying between them. Germline CDR1 reads PRHDT; CDR2 reads FYEKMQ (reference sequence). The CDR3 has 15 residues. CDR3 sequence reads: CASSPYSSSGNTIYF. CDR3 bases: TGTGCCAGCAGCCCCTACTCGAGCTCTGGAAACACCATATATTTT.

The V and J genes are TRBV30 and TRBJ1-6; 9 nucleotides align to TRBD1. This CDR3 contains 17 residues. Losses at the gene ends were 2 bases for V and 7 bases for J; bases not matched to a gene: 12. CDR1 GTSNPN and CDR2 SVGIG come from the germline V gene (reference sequence). CDR3 region: CAWSSPEPGTGNSPLHF. Here the CDR3 DNA reads TGTGCCTGGAGTTCGCCGGAACCCGGGACAGGGAATTCACCCCTCCACTTT.

The J gene is TRBJ1-1, the V gene TRBV9, with D tentatively TRBD1 (6 bases). Per germline, CDR1 SGDLS and CDR2 YYNGEE. The CDR3 contains 13 residues. Trimming left V 7 bases short and J 0 bases short, with 10 bases between. CDR3 residues: CASSTGMNTEAFF. The CDR3, as DNA: TGTGCCAGCTCGACAGGTATGAACACTGAAGCTTTCTTT.

The V and J genes are TRBV6-1 and TRBJ1-5, with 9 bases aligning to TRBD1. The CDR3 totals 17 residues. Trimming at V came to 2 bases and at J to 2 bases, leaving 7 bases not matched to a gene. Germline V gives CDR1 MNHNS, CDR2 SASEGT. The CDR3 sequence: CASSERDRALRNQPQHF. DNA of the CDR3: TGTGCCAGCAGTGAAAGGGACAGGGCGTTACGCAATCAGCCCCAGCATTTT.

V is TRBV7-2 and J is TRBJ1-1; a possible D gene is TRBD1 (6 bases). Germline values: CDR1 SGHTA, CDR2 FQGNSA. This CDR3 is built from 17 residues. Trimming took 2 bases from V and 0 from J, leaving 16 bases between them. For the CDR3, the DNA is TGTGCCAGCAGCTTAATTGCGGGGGCAGCACTGAACACTGAAGCTTTCTTT. Protein: CASSLIAGAALNTEAFF.

This rearrangement joins TRBV6-5 to TRBJ2-2, with TRBD2 matching over 7 bases. Per the germline V gene, CDR1 is MNHEY and CDR2 is SVGAGI. CDR3 length: 14 residues. The J segment lost 6 bases and the V segment lost 6 bases, leaving 7 bases of the junction unmatched. The DNA of the CDR3 is TGTGCCAGCAGAATAGCGGGCGGGGCCGGGGAGCTGTTTTTT. Translating gives CASRIAGGAGELFF.

CDR3 coding DNA: TGCAGTGCTTCGGACTCTCCGGAGCAGTTCTTC. Its translation is CSASDSPEQFF. The chain combines TRBV20-1 with TRBJ2-1, with D tentatively TRBD2 (5 bases). Germline values: CDR1 DFQATT, CDR2 SNEGSKA (reference sequence). Trimming shortened V by 5 bases and J by 10 bases, and 12 bases separated the two germline ends. The CDR3 consists of 11 residues.

The chain couples TRBV24-1 to TRBJ2-7; the D gene is possibly TRBD2 (5 bases). V lost 5 bases and J lost 1, with 11 bases in between. Germline CDR1 is KGHDR and CDR2 is SFDVKD. CDR3 length equals 14 residues. The CDR3 bases are TGTGCCACCAGTGGAGTGGGGAGTTCCTACGAGCAGTACTTC. This gives the protein CATSGVGSSYEQYF.

The rearrangement joins TRBV28 to TRBJ1-2; D unclear. Germline lookup yields CDR1 MDHEN and CDR2 SYDVKM. This CDR3 region has 12 residues. V was trimmed by 5 bases and J by 8 bases, leaving 12 bases between them. CDR3 amino acids: CASSAGQNGYTF. CDR3 DNA sequence: TGTGCCAGCAGTGCGGGTCAAAACGGCTACACCTTC.

The V call is TRBV5-5, the J call TRBJ1-3, with TRBD1 matching 9 bases. Trimming cost V 5 bases and J 0 bases; bases outside gene matches: 3. The germline V gene encodes CDR1 SGHKS and CDR2 YYEKEE (reference sequence). The CDR3 totals 15 residues. The CDR3 DNA is TGTGCCAGCAGTAAGACAGGGGGCTCTGGAAACACCATATATTTT. Encoded protein: CASSKTGGSGNTIYF.

The V call is TRBV24-1, the J call TRBJ1-1; D gene unclear. The CDR3 loop spans 15 amino acids. Trimming left V 8 bases short and J 1 base short, with 16 bases between. Germline V gene data show CDR1 as KGHDR and CDR2 as SFDVKD. This CDR3 is CATIYQRAQNTEAFF. CDR3 bases: TGTGCCACCATTTATCAGAGGGCCCAGAACACTGAAGCTTTCTTT.

The chain uses TRBV5-1 and TRBJ1-1, with a weak D call TRBD1 (5 bases). The germline gives CDR1 SGHRS, CDR2 YFSETQ. V was cut by 5 bases and J by 0 bases, with 20 bases left in between. The CDR3 covers 17 residues. Here the CDR3 reads CASRKGKQDLLNTEAFF. CDR3 DNA sequence: TGCGCCAGCAGAAAGGGGAAGCAGGATTTGTTGAACACTGAAGCTTTCTTT.

The chain uses TRBV20-1 and TRBJ1-4; TRBD1 aligns across 10 bases. The CDR3 has 16 amino acids. Looked up from germline, CDR1 is DFQATT and CDR2 is SNEGSKA (reference sequence). Unmatched junction bases numbered 4, after V lost 3 bases and J lost 0 bases. CDR3 DNA: TGCAGTGCTAGTGGGACAGGGGAGGCAACTAATGAAAAACTGTTTTTT. Amino acid sequence: CSASGTGEATNEKLFF.